This T cell receptor (beta chain) was profiled in a study of shared clonotypes between healthy human individuals. Study results and limitations: Although depth was large, rarefaction showed that sequencing of the sorted subsets was incomplete. The small donor group covered limited genetic and exposure diversity.

Germline V CDR1 and CDR2: LNHDA, SQIVND (reference sequence). V shed 3 bases and J 6 bases; nucleotides not matched to a gene: 8. This CDR3 spans 15 amino acids. As concerns this clone: The antigen remains unidentified.

Using immunoSEQ multiplex PCR, the repertoire was profiled, and TCRdb retains in-frame clones only, with some absent. The repertoire holds over 2,000,000 clones, with 90% to 95% as singletons. Terminally differentiated effector memory CD45RA+ cells were left out of the naive CD8 fraction, which was CD45RO-negative and positively selected for CCR7. V and J are TRBV19 and TRBJ2-1; 7 positions match TRBD2. The sample consisted of naive CD8+ T cells from PBMCs. The receptor comes from a man between 18 and 29 years old in good health. Some clones in this sample may be carry-over from other donors' samples. DNA for the CDR3: TGTGCCAGTAGTATCTTTGCGGGAGCAGGCAATGAGCAGTTCTTC. Residues: CASSIFAGAGNEQFF.